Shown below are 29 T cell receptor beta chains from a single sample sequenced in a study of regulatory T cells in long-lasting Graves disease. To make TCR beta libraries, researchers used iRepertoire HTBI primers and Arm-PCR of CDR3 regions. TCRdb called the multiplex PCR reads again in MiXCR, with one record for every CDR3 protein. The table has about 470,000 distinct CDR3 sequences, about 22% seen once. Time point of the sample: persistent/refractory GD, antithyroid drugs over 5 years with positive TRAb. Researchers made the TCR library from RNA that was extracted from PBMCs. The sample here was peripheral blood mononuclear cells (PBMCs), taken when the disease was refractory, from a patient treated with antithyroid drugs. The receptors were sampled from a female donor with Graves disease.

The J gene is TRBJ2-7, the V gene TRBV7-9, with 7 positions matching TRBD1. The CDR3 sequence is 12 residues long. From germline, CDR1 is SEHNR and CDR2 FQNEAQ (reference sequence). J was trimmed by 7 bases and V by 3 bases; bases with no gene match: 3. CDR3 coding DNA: TGTGCCAGCAGCTTCACAGGGGTGGAGCAGTACTTC. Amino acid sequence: CASSFTGVEQYF.

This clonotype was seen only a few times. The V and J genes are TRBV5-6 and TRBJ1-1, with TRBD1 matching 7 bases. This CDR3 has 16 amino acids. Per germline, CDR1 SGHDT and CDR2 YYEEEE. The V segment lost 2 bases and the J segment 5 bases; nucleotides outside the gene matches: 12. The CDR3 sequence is CASSFGVGQHRTEAFF. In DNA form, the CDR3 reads TGTGCCAGCAGCTTTGGCGTGGGACAGCACCGGACTGAAGCTTTCTTT. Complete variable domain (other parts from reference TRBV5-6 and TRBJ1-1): DAGVTQSPTHLIKTRGQQVTLRCSPKSGHDTVSWYQQALGQGPQFIFQYYEEEERQRGNFPDRFSGHQFPNYSSELNVNALLLGDSALYLCASSFGVGQHRTEAFFGQGTRLTVV.

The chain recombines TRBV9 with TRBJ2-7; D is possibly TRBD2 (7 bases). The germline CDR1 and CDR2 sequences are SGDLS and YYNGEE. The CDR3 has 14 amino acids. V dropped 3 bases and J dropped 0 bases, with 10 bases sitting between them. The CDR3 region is CASSEGGASYEQYF. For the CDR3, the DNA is TGTGCCAGCAGCGAAGGGGGGGCCTCCTACGAGCAGTACTTC.

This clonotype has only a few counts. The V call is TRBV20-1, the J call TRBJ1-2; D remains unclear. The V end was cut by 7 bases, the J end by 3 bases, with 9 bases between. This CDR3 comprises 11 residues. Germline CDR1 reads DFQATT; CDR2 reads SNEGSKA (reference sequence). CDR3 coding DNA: TGCAGTGGAGTGGGAGACTATGGCTACACCTTC. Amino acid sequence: CSGVGDYGYTF.

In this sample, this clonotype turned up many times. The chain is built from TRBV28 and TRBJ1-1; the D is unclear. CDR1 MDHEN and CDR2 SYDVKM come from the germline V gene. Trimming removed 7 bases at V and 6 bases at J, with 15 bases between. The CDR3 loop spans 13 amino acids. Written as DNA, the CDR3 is TGTGCCAGCAAGGAAGGCCGATTCTCTGAAGCTTTCTTT. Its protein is CASKEGRFSEAFF.

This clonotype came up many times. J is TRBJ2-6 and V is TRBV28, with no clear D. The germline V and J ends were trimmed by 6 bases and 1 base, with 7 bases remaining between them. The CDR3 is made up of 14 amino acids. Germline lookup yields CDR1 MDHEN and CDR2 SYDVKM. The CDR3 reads CASRERSGANVLTF. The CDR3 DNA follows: TGTGCCAGCAGGGAGAGGTCTGGGGCCAACGTCCTGACTTTC.

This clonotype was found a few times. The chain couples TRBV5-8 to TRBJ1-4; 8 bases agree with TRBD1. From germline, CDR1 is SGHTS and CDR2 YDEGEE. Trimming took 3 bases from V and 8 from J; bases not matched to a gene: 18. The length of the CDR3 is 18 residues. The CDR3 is CASSSGAQGASIGEKLFF. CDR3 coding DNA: TGTGCCAGCAGCTCCGGGGCGCAGGGGGCGAGTATTGGCGAAAAACTGTTTTTT.

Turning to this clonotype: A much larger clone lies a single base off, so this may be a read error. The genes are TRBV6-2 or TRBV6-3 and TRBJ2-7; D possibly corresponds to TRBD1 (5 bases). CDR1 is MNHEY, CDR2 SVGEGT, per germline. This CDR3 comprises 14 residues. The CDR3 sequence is CASSYTARDYEQCF. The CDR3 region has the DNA TGTGCCAGCAGTTACACCGCCAGGGATTACGAGCAGTGCTTC.

Here the CDR3 DNA reads TGCAGTGCTAGGTCCCAGGTTGAGGTCACTGAAGCTTTCTTT. It translates to CSARSQVEVTEAFF. The chain is built from TRBV20-1 and TRBJ1-1; D not resolved. The CDR3 is made up of 14 amino acids. V lost 3 bases and J 4 bases, leaving 15 bases between the germline ends. CDR1 and CDR2 from the germline V gene are DFQATT and SNEGSKA (reference sequence).

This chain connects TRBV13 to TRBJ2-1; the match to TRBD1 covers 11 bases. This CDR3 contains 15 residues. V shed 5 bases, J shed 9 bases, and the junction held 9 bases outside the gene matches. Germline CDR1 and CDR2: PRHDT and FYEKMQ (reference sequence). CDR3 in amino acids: CASSEGGTGGLEQFF. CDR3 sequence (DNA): TGTGCCAGCAGCGAGGGGGGGACAGGGGGGCTTGAGCAGTTCTTC.

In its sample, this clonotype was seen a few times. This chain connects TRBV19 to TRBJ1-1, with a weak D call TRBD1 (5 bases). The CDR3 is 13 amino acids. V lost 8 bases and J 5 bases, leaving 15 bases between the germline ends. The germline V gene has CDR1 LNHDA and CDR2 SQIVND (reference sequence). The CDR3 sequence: CASASRGRTEAFF. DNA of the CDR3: TGTGCCAGTGCCTCGAGGGGACGGACTGAAGCTTTCTTT.

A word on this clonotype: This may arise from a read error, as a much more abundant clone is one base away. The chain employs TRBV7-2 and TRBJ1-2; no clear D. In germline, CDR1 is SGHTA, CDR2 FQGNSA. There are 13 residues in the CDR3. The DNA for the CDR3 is TGTGGCAGCAGCTTCGGGCAGCCAACTGGCTACACCTTC. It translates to CGSSFGQPTGYTF.

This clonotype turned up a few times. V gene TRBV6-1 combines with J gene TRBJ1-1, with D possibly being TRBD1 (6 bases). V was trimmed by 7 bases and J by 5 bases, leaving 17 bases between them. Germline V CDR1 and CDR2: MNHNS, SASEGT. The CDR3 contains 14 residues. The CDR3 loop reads CASTLQAGVTEAFF. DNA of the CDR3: TGTGCCAGCACCCTACAAGCAGGGGTTACTGAAGCTTTCTTT.

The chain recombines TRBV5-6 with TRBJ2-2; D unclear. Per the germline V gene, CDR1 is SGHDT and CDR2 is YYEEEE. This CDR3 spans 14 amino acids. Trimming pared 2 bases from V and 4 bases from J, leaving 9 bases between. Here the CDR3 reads CASSFQAPTGELFF. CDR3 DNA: TGTGCCAGCAGCTTCCAGGCACCCACCGGGGAGCTGTTTTTT.

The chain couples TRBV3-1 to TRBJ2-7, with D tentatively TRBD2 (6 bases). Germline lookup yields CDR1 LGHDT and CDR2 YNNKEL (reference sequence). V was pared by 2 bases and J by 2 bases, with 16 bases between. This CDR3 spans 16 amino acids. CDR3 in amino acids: CASSQPVGTFPYEQYF. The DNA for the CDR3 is TGTGCCAGCAGCCAACCGGTCGGGACTTTCCCCTACGAGCAGTACTTC.

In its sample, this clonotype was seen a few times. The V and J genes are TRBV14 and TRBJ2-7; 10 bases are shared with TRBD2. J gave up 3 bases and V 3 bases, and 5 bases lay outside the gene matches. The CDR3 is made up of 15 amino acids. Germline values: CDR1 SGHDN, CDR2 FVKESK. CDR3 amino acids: CASSQLAGVRYEQYF. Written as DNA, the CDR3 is TGTGCCAGCAGCCAGCTAGCGGGAGTGCGCTACGAGCAGTACTTC.

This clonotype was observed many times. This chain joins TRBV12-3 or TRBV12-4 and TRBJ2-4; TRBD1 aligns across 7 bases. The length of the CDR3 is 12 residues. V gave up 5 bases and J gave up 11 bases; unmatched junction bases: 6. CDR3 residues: CASSLGTAFQYF. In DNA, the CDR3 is TGTGCCAGCAGTCTCGGGACAGCCTTTCAGTACTTC.

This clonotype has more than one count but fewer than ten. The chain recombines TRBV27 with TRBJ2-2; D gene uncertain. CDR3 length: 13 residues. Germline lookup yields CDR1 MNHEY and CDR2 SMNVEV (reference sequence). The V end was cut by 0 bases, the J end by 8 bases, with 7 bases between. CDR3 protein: CASSLSNGGELFF. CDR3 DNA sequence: TGTGCCAGCAGTTTATCGAACGGTGGGGAGCTGTTTTTT.

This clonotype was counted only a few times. The CDR3 loop is CASSYPNGLAGGAQETQYF. In DNA, the CDR3 is TGTGCCAGCAGCTACCCCAATGGACTAGCGGGAGGAGCACAAGAGACCCAGTACTTC. The rearrangement links TRBV6-5 to TRBJ2-5; TRBD2 matches 14 bases. Losses at the gene ends were 6 bases for V and 2 bases for J; bases not matched to a gene: 14. Germline loops: CDR1 MNHEY, CDR2 SVGAGI. The CDR3 runs to 19 residues.

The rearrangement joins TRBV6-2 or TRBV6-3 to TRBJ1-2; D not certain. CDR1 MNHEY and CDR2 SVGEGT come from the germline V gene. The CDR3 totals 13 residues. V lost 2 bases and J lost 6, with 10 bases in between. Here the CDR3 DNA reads TGTGCCAGCAGTTACCATGACACCGATGGCTACACCTTC. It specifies CASSYHDTDGYTF.

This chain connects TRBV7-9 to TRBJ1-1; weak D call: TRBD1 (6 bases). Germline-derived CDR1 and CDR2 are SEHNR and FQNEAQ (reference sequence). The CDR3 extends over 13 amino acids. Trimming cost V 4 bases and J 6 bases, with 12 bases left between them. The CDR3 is CASSSQQGAEAFF. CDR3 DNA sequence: TGTGCCAGCAGCTCGCAACAGGGTGCTGAAGCTTTCTTT.

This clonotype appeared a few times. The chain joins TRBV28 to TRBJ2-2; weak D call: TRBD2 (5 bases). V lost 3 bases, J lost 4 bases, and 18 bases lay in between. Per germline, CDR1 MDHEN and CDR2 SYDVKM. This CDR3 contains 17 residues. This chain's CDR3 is CASSFRRVGSVTGELFF. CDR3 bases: TGTGCCAGCAGTTTTCGCCGGGTCGGTAGCGTCACCGGGGAGCTGTTTTTT. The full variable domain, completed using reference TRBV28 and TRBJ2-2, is DVKVTQSSRYLVKRTGEKVFLECVQDMDHENMFWYRQDPGLGLRLIYFSYDVKMKEKGDIPEGYSVSREKKERFSLILESASTNQTSMYLCASSFRRVGSVTGELFFGEGSRLTVL.

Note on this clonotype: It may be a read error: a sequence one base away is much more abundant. DNA for the CDR3: TGTGCCAGCAGTTACCGTCCGGGGAGAAACCCAGAGACCCAGTACTTC. Protein product: CASSYRPGRNPETQYF. The rearrangement joins TRBV6-9 to TRBJ2-5, with D possibly TRBD2 on 5 matching bases. Trimming took 3 bases from V and 4 from J, leaving 18 bases between them. This CDR3 contains 16 residues. Germline-derived CDR1 and CDR2 are MNHGY and SVAAGI.

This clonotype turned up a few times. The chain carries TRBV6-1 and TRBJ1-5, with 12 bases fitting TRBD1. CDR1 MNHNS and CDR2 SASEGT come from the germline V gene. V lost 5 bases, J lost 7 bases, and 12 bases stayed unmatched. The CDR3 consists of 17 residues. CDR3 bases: TGTGCCAGCAGTACCACCGGGACAGGGGGCTCACGGCAGCCCCAGCATTTT. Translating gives CASSTTGTGGSRQPQHF.

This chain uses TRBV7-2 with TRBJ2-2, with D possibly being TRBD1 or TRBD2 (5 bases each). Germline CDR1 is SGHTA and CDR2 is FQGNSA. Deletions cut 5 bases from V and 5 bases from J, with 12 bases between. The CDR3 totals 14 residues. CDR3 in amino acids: CASSQIEGTGELFF. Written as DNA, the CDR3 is TGTGCCAGCAGCCAAATCGAGGGGACCGGGGAGCTGTTTTTT.

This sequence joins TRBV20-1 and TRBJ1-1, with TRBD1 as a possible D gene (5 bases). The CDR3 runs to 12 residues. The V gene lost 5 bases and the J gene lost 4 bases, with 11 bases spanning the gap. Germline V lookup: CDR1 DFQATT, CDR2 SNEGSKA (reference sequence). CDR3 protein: CSAQGGSTEAFF. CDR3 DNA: TGCAGTGCTCAGGGAGGGAGCACTGAAGCTTTCTTT.

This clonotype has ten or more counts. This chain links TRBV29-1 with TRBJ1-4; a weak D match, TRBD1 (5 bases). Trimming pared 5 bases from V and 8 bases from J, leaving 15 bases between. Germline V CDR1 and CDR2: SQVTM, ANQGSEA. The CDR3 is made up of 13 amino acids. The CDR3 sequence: CSVRAGTGEKLFF. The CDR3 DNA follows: TGCAGCGTTCGAGCGGGGACCGGCGAAAAACTGTTTTTT.

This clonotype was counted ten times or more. CDR3 coding DNA: TGTGCCAGCAGCTCTGGGTTCGGCTTGTTGAACACTGAAGCTTTCTTT. Translating it yields CASSSGFGLLNTEAFF. The chain carries TRBV2 and TRBJ1-1; D gene uncertain. The CDR3 covers 16 residues. Germline CDR1 and CDR2: SNHLY and FYNNEI. V lost 6 bases and J lost 0, with 17 bases in between.

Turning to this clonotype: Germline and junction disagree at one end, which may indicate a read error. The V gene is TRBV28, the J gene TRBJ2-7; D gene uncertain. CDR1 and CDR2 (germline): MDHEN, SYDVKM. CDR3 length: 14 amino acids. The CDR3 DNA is TGTGCCAGCGGTGGCTTACCTACCTCCCACGAGCAGTGCTTC. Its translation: CASGGLPTSHEQCF.